This T cell receptor beta chain appears in the sequencing data of a study of T cell clones after liver transplantation. Trimming shortened V by 1 base and J by 4 bases, and 7 bases separated the two germline ends. The CDR3 has 13 residues. Germline V CDR1 and CDR2: MDHEN, SYDVKM. Measured with immunoSEQ multiplex PCR; TCRdb has only the in-frame clones, and not every one. The sample holds 65,000 to 80,000 clones; about 80% are singletons and the top ten take approximately 0.55%. The chain has TRBV28 and TRBJ1-1; no definite D call. The sequencing used CD4+ T cells from blood, collected before liver transplant. The receptor comes from a human donor who received a liver transplant. The CDR3, as DNA: TGTGCCAGCAGTTTATCCGGCACCACTGAAGCTTTCTTT. It is translated as CASSLSGTTEAFF.